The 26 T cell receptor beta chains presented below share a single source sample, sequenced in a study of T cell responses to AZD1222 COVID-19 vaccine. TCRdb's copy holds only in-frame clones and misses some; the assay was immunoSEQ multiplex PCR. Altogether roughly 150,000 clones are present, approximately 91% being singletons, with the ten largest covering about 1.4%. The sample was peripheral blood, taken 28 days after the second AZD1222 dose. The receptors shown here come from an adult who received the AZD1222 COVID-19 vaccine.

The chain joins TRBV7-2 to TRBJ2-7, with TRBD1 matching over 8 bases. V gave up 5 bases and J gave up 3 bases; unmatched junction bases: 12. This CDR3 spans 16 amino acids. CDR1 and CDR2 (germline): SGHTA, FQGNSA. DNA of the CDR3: TGTGCCAGCAGCCATGAAGCGACAGGGGAGGTCTACGAGCAGTACTTC. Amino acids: CASSHEATGEVYEQYF.

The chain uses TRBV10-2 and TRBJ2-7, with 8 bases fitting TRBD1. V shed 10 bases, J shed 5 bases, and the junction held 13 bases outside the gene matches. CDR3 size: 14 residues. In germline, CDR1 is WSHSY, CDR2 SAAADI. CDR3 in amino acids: CATRYGQGPHEQYF. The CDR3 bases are TGCGCCACGCGATATGGACAGGGTCCCCACGAGCAGTACTTC.

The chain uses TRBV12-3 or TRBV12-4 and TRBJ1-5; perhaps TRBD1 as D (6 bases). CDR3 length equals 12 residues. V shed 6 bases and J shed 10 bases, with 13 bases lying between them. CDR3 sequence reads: CASSHLQGPQHF. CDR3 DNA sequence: TGTGCCAGCAGCCACCTACAGGGCCCCCAGCATTTT.

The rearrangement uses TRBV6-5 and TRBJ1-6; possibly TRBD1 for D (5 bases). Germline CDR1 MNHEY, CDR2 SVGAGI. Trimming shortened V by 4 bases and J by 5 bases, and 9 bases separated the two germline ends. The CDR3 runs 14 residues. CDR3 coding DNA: TGTGCCAGCAGTTGGGGCGTGGATAATTCACCCCTCCACTTT. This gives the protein CASSWGVDNSPLHF.

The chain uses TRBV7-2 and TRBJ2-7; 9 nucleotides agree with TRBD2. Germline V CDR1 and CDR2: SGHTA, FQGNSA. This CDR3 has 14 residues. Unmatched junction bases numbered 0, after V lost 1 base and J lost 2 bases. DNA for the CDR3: TGTGCCAGCAGCTTAGTAGCGGGGGCCTACGAGCAGTACTTC. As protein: CASSLVAGAYEQYF. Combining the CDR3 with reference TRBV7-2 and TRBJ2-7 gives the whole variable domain GAGVSQSPSNKVTEKGKDVELRCDPISGHTALYWYRQSLGQGLEFLIYFQGNSAPDKSGLPSDRFSAERTGGSVSTLTIQRTQQEDSAVYLCASSLVAGAYEQYFGPGTRLTVT.

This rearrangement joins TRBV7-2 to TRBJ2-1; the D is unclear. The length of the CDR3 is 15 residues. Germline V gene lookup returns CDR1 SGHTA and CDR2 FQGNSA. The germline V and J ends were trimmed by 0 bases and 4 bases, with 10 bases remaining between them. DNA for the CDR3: TGTGCCAGCAGCTTAGCGTTAGCCGCTTACAATGAGCAGTTCTTC. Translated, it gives CASSLALAAYNEQFF.

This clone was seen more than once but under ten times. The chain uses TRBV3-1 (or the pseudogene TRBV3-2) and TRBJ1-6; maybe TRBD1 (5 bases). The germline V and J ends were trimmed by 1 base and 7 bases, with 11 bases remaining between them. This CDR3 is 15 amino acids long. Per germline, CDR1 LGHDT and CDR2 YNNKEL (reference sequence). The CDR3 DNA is TGTGCCAGCAGCCAAGCGTCCCGGGGGAATTCACCCCTCCACTTT. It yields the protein CASSQASRGNSPLHF.

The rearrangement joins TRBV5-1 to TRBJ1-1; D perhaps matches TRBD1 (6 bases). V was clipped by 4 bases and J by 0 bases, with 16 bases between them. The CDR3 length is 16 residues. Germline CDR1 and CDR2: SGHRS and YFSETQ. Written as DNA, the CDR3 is TGCGCCAGCAGCCAGGACAGAGGGCGGGTGAACACTGAAGCTTTCTTT. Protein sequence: CASSQDRGRVNTEAFF. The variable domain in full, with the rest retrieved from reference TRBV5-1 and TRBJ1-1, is KAGVTQTPRYLIKTRGQQVTLSCSPISGHRSVSWYQQTPGQGLQFLFEYFSETQRNKGNFPGRFSGRQFSNSRSEMNVSTLELGDSALYLCASSQDRGRVNTEAFFGQGTRLTVV.

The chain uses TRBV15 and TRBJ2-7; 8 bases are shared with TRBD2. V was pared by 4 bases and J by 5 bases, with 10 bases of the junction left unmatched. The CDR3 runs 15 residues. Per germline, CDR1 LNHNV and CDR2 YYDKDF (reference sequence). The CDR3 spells CATSTIRAGAHEQYF. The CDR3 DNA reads TGTGCCACCAGCACCATTAGAGCGGGAGCCCACGAGCAGTACTTC.

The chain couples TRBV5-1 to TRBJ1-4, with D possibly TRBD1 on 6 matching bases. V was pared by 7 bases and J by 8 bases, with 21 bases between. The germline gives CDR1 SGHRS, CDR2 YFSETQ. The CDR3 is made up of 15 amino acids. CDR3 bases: TGCGCCAGCCAGAGGGGGGGTCCATTAGAGGAAAAACTGTTTTTT. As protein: CASQRGGPLEEKLFF. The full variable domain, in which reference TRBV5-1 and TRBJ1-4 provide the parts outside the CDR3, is KAGVTQTPRYLIKTRGQQVTLSCSPISGHRSVSWYQQTPGQGLQFLFEYFSETQRNKGNFPGRFSGRQFSNSRSEMNVSTLELGDSALYLCASQRGGPLEEKLFFGSGTQLSVL.

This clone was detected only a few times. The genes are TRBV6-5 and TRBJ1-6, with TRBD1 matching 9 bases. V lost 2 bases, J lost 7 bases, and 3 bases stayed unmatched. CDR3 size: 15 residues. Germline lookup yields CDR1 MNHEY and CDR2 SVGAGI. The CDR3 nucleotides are TGTGCCAGCAGTTACATGGACAGGGGCAATTCACCCCTCCACTTT. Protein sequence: CASSYMDRGNSPLHF.

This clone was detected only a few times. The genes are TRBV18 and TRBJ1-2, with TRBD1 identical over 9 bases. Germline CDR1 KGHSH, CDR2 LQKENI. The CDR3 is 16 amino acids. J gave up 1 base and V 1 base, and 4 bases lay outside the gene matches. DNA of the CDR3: TGTGCCAGCTCACCACAACAGGGGGCGTTTAACTATGGCTACACCTTC. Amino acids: CASSPQQGAFNYGYTF.

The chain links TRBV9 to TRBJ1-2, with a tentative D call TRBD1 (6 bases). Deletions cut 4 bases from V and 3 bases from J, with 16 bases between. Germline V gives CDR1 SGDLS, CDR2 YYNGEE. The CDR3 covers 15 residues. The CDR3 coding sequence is TGTGCCAGCAGCCCTACAGGGACTAGGGACTATGGCTACACCTTC. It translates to CASSPTGTRDYGYTF.

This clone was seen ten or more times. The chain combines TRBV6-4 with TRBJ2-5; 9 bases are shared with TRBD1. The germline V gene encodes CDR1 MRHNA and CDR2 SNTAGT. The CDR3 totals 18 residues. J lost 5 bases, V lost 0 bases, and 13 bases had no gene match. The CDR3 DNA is TGTGCCAGCAGTGACTCGAGGAAAGGACAGGGGTCAAAGGAGACCCAGTACTTC. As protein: CASSDSRKGQGSKETQYF.

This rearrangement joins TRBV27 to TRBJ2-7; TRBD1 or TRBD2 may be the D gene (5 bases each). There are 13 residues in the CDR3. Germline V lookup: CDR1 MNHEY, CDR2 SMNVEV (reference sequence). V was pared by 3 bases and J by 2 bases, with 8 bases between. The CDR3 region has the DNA TGTGCCAGCAGTTTGGGACCTGCCTACGAGCAGTACTTC. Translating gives CASSLGPAYEQYF.

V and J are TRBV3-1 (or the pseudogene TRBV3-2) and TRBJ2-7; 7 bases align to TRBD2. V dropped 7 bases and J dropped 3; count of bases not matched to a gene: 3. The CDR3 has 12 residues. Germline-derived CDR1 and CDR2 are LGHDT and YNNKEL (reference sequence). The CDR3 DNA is TGTGCCAGCACATCGGGGGGCTACGAGCAGTACTTC. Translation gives CASTSGGYEQYF.

The CDR3 sequence is CASSHSSGSYNEQFF. CDR3 in DNA: TGTGCCAGCAGCCATTCTAGCGGGAGTTACAATGAGCAGTTCTTC. This sequence joins TRBV3-1 (or the pseudogene TRBV3-2) and TRBJ2-1, with 10 bases matching TRBD2. This CDR3 has 15 residues. The ends lost 3 bases at V and 4 bases at J; junction bases unmatched: 3. CDR1 is LGHDT and CDR2 is YNNKEL in the germline V gene (reference sequence).

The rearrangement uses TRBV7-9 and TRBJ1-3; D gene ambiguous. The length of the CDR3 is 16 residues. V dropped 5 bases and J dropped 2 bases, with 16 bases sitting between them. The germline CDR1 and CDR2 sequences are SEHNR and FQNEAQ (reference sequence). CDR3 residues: CASSPVLTGAGNTIYF. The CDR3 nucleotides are TGTGCCAGCAGCCCCGTTTTAACTGGGGCTGGAAACACCATATATTTT.

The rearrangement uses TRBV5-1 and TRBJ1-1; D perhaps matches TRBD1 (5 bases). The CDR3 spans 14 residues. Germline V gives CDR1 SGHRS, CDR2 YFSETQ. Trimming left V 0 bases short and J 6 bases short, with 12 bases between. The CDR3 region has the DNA TGCGCCAGCAGCTTGGGGGGGACGGTTCCTGAAGCTTTCTTT. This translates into CASSLGGTVPEAFF.

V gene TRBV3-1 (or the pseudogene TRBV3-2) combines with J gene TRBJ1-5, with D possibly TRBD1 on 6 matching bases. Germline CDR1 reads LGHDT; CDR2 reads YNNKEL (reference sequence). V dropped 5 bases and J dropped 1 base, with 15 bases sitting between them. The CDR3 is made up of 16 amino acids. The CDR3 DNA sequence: TGTGCCAGCAGCAGGGGGGACGAGGCGAGCAATCAGCCCCAGCATTTT. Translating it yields CASSRGDEASNQPQHF.

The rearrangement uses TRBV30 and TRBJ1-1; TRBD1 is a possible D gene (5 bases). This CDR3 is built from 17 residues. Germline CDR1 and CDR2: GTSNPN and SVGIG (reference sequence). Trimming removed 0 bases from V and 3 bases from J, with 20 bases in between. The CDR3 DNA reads TGTGCCTGGAGTGTATGGCGGGGGAGGAGCTGGGACACTGAAGCTTTCTTT. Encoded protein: CAWSVWRGRSWDTEAFF.

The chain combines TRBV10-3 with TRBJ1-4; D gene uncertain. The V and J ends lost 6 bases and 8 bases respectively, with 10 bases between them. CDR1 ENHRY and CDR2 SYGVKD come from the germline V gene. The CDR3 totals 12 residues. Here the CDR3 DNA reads TGTGCCATCAGGGGCCAAAACGAAAAACTGTTTTTT. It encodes CAIRGQNEKLFF.

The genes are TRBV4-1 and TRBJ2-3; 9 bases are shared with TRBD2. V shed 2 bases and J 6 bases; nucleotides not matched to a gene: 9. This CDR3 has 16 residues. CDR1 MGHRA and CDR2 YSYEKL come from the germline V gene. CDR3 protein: CASSQMGAGGWDTQYF. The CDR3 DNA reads TGCGCCAGCAGCCAAATGGGAGCGGGAGGATGGGATACGCAGTATTTT.

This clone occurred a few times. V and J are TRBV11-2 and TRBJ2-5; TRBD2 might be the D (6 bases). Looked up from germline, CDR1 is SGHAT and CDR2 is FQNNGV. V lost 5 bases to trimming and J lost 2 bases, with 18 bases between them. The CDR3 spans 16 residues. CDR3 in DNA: TGTGCCAGCAGCCCTGCCTTTGGTAGCGGACAAGAGACCCAGTACTTC. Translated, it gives CASSPAFGSGQETQYF.

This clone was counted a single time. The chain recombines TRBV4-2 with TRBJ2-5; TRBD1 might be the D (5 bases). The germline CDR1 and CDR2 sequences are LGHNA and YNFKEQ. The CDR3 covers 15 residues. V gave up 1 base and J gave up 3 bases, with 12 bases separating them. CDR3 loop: CASSQGGLREETQYF. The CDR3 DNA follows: TGTGCCAGCAGCCAAGGTGGCCTCAGGGAAGAGACCCAGTACTTC.

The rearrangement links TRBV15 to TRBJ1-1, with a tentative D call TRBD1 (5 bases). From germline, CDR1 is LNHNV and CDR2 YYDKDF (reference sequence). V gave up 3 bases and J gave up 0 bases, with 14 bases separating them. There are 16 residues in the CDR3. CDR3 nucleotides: TGTGCCACCAGCAGTTTCGGGCTAGGGGTGAACACTGAAGCTTTCTTT. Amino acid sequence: CATSSFGLGVNTEAFF.